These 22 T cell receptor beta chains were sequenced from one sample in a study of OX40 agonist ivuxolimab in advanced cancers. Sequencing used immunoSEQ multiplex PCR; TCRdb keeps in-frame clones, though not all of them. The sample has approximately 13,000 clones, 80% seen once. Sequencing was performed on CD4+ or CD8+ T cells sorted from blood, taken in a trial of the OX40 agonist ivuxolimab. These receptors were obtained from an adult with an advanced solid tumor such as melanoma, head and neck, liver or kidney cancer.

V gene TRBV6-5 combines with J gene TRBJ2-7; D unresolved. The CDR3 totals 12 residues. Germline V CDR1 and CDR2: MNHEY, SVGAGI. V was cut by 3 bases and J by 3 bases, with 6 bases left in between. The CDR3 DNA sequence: TGTGCCAGCAGTTATGAGAGCTACGAGCAGTACTTC. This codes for CASSYESYEQYF.

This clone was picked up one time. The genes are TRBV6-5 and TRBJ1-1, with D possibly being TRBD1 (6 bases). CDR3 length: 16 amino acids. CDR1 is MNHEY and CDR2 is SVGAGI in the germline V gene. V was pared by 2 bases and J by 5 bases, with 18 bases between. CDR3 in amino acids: CASSYGPTGMRTEAFF. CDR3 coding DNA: TGTGCCAGCAGTTACGGTCCCACAGGGATGCGGACTGAAGCTTTCTTT.

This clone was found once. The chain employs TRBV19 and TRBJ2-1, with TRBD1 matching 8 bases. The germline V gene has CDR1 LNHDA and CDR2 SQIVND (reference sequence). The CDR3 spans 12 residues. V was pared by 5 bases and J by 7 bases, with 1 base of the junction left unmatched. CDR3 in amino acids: CASSHRGNEQFF. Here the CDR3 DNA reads TGTGCCAGTAGTCACAGGGGGAATGAGCAGTTCTTC.

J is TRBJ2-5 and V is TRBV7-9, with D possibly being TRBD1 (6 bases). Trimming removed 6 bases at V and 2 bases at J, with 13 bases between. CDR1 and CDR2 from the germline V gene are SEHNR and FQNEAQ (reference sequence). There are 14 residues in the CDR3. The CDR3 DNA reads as TGTGCCAGCAGAGGAGGACAGAAGCAAGAGACCCAGTACTTC. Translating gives CASRGGQKQETQYF.

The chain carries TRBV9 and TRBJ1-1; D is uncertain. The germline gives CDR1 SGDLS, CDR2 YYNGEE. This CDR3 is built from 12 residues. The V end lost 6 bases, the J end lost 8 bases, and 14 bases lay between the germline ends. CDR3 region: CASTDRVGEAFF. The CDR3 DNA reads TGTGCCAGCACGGATAGGGTCGGGGAAGCTTTCTTT.

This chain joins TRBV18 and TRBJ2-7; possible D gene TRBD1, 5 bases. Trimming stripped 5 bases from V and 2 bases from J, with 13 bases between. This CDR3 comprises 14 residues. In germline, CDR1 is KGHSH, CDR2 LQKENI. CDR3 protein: CASSTQENPYEQYF. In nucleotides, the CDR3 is TGTGCCAGCTCAACACAGGAGAACCCCTACGAGCAGTACTTC.

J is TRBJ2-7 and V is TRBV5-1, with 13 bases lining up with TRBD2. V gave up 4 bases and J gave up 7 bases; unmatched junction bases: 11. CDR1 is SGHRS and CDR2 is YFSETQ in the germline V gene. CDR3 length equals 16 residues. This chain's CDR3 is CASSRTSGSLRGEQYF. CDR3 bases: TGCGCCAGCAGCCGGACTAGCGGGAGCCTCAGGGGGGAGCAGTACTTC.

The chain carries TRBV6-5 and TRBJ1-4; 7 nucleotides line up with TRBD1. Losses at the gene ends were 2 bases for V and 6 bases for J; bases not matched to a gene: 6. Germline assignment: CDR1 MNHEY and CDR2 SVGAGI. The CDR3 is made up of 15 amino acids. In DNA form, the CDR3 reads TGTGCCAGCAGTTACCGCGACAGGGAAGATGAAAAACTGTTTTTT. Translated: CASSYRDREDEKLFF.

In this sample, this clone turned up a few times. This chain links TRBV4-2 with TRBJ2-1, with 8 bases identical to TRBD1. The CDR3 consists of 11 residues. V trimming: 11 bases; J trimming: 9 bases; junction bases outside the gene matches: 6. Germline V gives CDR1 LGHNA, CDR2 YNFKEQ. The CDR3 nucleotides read TGTGCCTACGACAGGGGAGGTGAGCAGTTCTTC. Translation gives CAYDRGGEQFF.

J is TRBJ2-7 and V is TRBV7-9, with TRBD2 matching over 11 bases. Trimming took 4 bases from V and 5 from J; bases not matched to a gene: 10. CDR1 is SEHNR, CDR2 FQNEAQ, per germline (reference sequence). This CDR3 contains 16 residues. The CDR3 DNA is TGTGCCAGCAGCTCATTCACTAGCGGGAGTCCCCACGAGCAGTACTTC. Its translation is CASSSFTSGSPHEQYF.

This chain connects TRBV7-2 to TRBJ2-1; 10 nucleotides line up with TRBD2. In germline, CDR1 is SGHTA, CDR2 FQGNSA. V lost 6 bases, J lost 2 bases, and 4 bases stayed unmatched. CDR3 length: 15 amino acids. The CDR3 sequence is CASRASGSAYNEQFF. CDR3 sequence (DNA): TGTGCCAGCAGGGCTAGCGGGAGTGCCTACAATGAGCAGTTCTTC.

CDR3 in amino acids: CATSAHLAGAGNEQFF. The CDR3 nucleotides are TGTGCCACCAGCGCCCATCTAGCGGGAGCAGGCAATGAGCAGTTCTTC. The J gene is TRBJ2-1, the V gene TRBV15, with TRBD2 identical over 10 bases. Germline V gene data show CDR1 as LNHNV and CDR2 as YYDKDF (reference sequence). The junction had 10 bases not matched to a gene; V was cut back by 5 bases and J by 6 bases. The CDR3 runs to 16 residues.

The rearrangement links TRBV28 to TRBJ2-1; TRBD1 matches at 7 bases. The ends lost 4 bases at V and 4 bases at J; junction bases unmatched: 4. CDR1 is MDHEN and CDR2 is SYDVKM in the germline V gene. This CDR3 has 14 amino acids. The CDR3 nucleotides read TGTGCCAGCAGTTCCATGGACAGGTACAATGAGCAGTTCTTC. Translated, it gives CASSSMDRYNEQFF.

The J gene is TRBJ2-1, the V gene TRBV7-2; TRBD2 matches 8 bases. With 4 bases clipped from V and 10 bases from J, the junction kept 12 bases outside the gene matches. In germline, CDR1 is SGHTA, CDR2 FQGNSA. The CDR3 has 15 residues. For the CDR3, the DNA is TGTGCCAGCAGCTCCTACGGGGGGGTTATGGAGGAGCAGTTCTTC. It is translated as CASSSYGGVMEEQFF.

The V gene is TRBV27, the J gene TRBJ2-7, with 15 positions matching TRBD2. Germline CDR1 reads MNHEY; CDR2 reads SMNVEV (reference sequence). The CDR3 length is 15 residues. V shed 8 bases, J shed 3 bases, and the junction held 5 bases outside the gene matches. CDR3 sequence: CASGLAGGGYYEQYF. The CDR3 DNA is TGTGCCAGCGGACTAGCGGGAGGGGGTTACTACGAGCAGTACTTC.

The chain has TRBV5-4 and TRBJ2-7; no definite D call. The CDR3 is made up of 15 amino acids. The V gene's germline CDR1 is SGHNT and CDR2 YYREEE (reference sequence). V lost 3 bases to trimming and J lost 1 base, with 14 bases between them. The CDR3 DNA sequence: TGTGCCAGCAGCTCACCCGGGCCGCTTTCCTACGAGCAGTACTTC. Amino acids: CASSSPGPLSYEQYF.

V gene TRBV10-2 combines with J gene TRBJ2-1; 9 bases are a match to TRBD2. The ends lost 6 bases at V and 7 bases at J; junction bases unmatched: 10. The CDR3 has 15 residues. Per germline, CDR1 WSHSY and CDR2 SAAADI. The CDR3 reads CASRVTSGVENEQFF. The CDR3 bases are TGCGCCAGCAGAGTGACTAGCGGAGTTGAGAATGAGCAGTTCTTC.

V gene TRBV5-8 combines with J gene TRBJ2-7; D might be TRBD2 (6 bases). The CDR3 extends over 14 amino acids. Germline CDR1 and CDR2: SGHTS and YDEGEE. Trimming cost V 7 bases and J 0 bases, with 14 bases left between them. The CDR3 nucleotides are TGTGCCAGCGGAAGCGGGTTTCCCTCCTACGAGCAGTACTTC. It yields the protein CASGSGFPSYEQYF.

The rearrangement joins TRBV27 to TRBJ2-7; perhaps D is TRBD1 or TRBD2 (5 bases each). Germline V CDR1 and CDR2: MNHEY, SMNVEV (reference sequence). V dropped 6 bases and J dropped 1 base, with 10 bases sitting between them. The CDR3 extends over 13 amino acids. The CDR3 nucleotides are TGTGCCAGCAGCCGGGACCTTTCCTACGAGCAGTACTTC. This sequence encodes CASSRDLSYEQYF.

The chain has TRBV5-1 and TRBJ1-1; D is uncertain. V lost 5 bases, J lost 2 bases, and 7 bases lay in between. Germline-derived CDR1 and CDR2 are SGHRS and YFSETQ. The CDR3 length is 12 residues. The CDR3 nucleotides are TGCGCCAGCAGAGCGGGCAACACTGAAGCTTTCTTT. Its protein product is CASRAGNTEAFF.

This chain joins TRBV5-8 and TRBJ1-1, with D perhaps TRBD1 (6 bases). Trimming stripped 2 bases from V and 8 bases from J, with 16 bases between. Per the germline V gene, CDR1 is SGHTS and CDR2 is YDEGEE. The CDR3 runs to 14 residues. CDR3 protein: CASSFGRQEIEAFF. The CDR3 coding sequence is TGTGCCAGCAGCTTTGGGAGACAGGAGATAGAAGCTTTCTTT. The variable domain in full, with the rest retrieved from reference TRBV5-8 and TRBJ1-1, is EAGVTQSPTHLIKTRGQQATLRCSPISGHTSVYWYQQALGLGLQFLLWYDEGEERNRGNFPPRFSGRQFPNYSSELNVNALELEDSALYLCASSFGRQEIEAFFGQGTRLTVV.

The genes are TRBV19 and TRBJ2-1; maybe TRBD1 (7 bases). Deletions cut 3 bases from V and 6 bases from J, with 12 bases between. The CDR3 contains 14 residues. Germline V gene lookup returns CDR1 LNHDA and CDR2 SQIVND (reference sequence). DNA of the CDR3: TGTGCCAGTAGTATGGCAGGGGGGTCCAATGAGCAGTTCTTC. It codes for CASSMAGGSNEQFF.